This TCR beta chain stems from a study of spatial heterogeneity in lung cancer. The overall study: A total of around 67 untreated early-stage non-small cell lung cancer patients served as donors. Beta-chain sequences were consistently detected more often than alpha-chain sequences. General observations from the study: Detection of ubiquitous tumor TCRs in blood was higher at resection than follow-up.

Unique molecular identifiers tagged every individual TCR cDNA molecule. TCRdb itself ran the 5' RACE reads through MiXCR, one entry per CDR3 protein. The data contain around 110,000 distinct CDR3 sequences, 12% of them singletons. For this clonotype: Its antigen is unknown.

Time point here: blood at routine non-recurrence follow-up after resection. The input material, whole RNA from tumor, nontumor lung or frozen PBMC, was sequenced unsorted. The sample was PBMCs, taken at follow-up. The TCR was taken from a male donor with early-stage non-small cell lung cancer.

The CDR3 sequence: CASQSSSYNEQFF. The CDR3 bases are TGTGCCTCCCAGTCTAGCTCCTACAATGAGCAGTTCTTC. The V and J genes are TRBV10-3 and TRBJ2-1; D unclear. Germline CDR1 is ENHRY and CDR2 is SYGVKD. Trimming took 11 bases from V and 0 from J, leaving 11 bases between them. CDR3 length equals 13 residues.